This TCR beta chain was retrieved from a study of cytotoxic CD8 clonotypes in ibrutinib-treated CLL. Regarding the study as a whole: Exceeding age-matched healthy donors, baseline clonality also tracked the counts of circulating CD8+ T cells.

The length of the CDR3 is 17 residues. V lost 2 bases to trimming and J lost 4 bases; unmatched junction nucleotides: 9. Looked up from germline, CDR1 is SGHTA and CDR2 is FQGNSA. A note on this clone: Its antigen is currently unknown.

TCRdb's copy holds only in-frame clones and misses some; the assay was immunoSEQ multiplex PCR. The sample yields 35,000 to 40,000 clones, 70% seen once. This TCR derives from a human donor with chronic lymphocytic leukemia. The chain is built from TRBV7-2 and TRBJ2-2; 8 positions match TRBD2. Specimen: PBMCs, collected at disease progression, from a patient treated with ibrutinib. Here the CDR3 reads CASSLREGGRGTGELFF. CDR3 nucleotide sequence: TGTGCCAGCAGCTTACGGGAGGGCGGTCGGGGCACCGGGGAGCTGTTTTTT. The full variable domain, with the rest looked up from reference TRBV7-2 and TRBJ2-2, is GAGVSQSPSNKVTEKGKDVELRCDPISGHTALYWYRQSLGQGLEFLIYFQGNSAPDKSGLPSDRFSAERTGGSVSTLTIQRTQQEDSAVYLCASSLREGGRGTGELFFGEGSRLTVL.